The rows below give T cell receptor beta chains drawn from one sample of a study of shared clonotypes between healthy human individuals. Measured with immunoSEQ multiplex PCR; TCRdb has only the in-frame clones, and not every one. The sample contains 600,000 to 750,000 clones, about 92% of which appear only once. Material: memory CD8+ T cells from PBMCs. The source is a young man in good health. Some clones in this sample may be carry-over from other donors' samples. Both conserved end residues are part of each CDR3. D genes are given only for firm matches.

TRBJ1-1	TRBV30	TRBD1	CAWSVQWTGVWTEAFF
TRBJ2-7	TRBV19	NA	CASSRREAYEQYF
TRBJ2-1	TRBV20-1	TRBD1	CSASTGGEQFF
TRBJ2-7	TRBV11-2	NA	CASSLDTFEQYF
TRBJ2-6	TRBV5-4	NA	CASSLATASSGANVLTF
TRBJ2-7	TRBV6-5	TRBD1	CASSYPRDSATYEQYF
TRBJ2-7	TRBV28	NA	CASSPRLAYLAYEQYF
TRBJ2-7	TRBV28	NA	CASSLEGPRAYEQYF
TRBJ2-5	TRBV11-2	NA	CASSLWPQETQYF
TRBJ1-1	TRBV4-1	NA	CASSQGPLMNTEAFF
TRBJ2-7	TRBV20-1	NA	CSARERTFEF
TRBJ2-2	TRBV7-8	NA	CASSLAQDSRGGELFF
TRBJ2-7	TRBV11-2	NA	CASSLDREYSYEQYF
TRBJ1-3	TRBV9	NA	CASSAGGGSSGNTIYF
TRBJ2-1	TRBV2	NA	CASSDLWRNNEQFF
TRBJ2-3	TRBV28	TRBD1	CASSSHLQGTFLTDTQYF
TRBJ2-7	TRBV18	TRBD1	CASSGQGADYEQYF
TRBJ2-5	TRBV27	NA	CASSLGVGLETQYF
TRBJ2-1	TRBV7-8	TRBD1	CASSRQGEQFF
TRBJ1-1	TRBV15	TRBD1	CATSRDRGAMNTEAFF
TRBJ2-7	TRBV18	NA	CASSPRGLAYEQYF
TRBJ2-7	TRBV7-9	NA	CASSLGTGLIYEQYF
TRBJ1-4	TRBV28	NA	CASSLGQNEKLFF
TRBJ2-7	TRBV21-1	NA	CASSMQQATSYEQYF
TRBJ1-1	TRBV4-1	TRBD1	CASSQGAGTGGTEAFF
TRBJ2-7	TRBV27	NA	CASSLQGVSYEQYF
TRBJ1-2	TRBV25-1	NA	CASTGPRVGVGYGYTF
TRBJ1-2	TRBV27	NA	CASSPNRANYGYTF
TRBJ2-3	TRBV4-1	TRBD2	CASSQVLVREGTDTQYF
TRBJ1-1	TRBV7-9	TRBD1	CASSLNAGGESEAFF
TRBJ2-6	TRBV7-8	NA	CASSLYRAGRYSLNSGANVLTF
TRBJ2-4	TRBV6-6	TRBD1	CASRDRGGNIQYF
TRBJ2-3	TRBV9	NA	CASSVAHRGTSTDTQYF